This record concerns one T cell receptor (beta chain) sequence. Antigen: not known. The sample belongs to a study of CD8 T cells in Susac syndrome. For the study at large: Patients with Susac syndrome had blood drawn and were at that point therapy-naive, on corticosteroids, or on intravenous immunoglobulin alone. Broader study findings: Susac syndrome CD4+ T cell repertoires showed no clonal expansion.

Germline V gives CDR1 MNHEY, CDR2 SVGAGI. V lost 3 bases and J 0 bases, leaving 6 bases between the germline ends. The CDR3 is 14 amino acids. The authors carried out high-throughput sequencing of TCR beta. They applied it to CD8+ and CD4+ T cells obtained from blood. It was with random hexamers that 0.5 to 1 ug RNA was reverse transcribed. It was immunoSEQ multiplex PCR that amplified TCR beta CDR3 across 54 Vbeta and 13 Jbeta. MiXCR, run by TCRdb on the immunoSEQ multiplex PCR reads, gives a single entry per CDR3 protein. This table has about 190,000 distinct CDR3 sequences, 90% to 97% appearing once.

Sequencing input: CD4+ T cells from PBMCs. The TCR sequence derives from a human donor with Susac syndrome. The V and J genes are TRBV6-5 and TRBJ1-3; no clear D gene. The CDR3 here is CASSYGISGNTIYF. Written as DNA, the CDR3 is TGTGCCAGCAGTTATGGAATCTCTGGAAACACCATATATTTT.